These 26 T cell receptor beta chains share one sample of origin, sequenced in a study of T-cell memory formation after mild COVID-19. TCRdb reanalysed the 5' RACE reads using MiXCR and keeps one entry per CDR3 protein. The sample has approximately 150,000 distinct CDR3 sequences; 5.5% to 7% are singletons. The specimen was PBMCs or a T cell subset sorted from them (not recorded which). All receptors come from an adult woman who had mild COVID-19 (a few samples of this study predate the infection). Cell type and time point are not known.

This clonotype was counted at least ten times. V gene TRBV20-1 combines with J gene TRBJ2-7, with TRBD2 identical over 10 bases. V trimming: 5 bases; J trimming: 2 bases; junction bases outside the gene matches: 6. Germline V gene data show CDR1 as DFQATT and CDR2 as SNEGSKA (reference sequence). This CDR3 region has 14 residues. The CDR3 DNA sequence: TGCAGTGCTTTTCTAGCGGGGGTAACCTACGAGCAGTACTTC. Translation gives CSAFLAGVTYEQYF.

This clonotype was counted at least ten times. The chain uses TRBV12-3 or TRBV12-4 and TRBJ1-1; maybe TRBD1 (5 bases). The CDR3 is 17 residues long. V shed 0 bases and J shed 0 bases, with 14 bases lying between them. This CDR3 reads CASSLALGGGVNTEAFF. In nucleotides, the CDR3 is TGTGCCAGCAGTTTAGCGCTGGGGGGAGGGGTGAACACTGAAGCTTTCTTT.

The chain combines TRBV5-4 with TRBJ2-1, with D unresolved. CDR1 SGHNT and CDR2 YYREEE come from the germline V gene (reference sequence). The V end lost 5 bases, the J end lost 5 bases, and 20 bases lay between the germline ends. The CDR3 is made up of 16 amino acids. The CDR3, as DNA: TGTGCCAGCAGTTCACGTACCGGGCCCCGTCACAATGAGCAGTTCTTC. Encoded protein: CASSSRTGPRHNEQFF.

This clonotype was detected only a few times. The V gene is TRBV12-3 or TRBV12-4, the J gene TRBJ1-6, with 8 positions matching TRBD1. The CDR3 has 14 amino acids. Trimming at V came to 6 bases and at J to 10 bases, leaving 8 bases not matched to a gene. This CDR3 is CASSSTGGGSPLHF. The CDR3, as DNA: TGTGCCAGCAGCTCAACAGGGGGAGGATCACCCCTCCACTTT.

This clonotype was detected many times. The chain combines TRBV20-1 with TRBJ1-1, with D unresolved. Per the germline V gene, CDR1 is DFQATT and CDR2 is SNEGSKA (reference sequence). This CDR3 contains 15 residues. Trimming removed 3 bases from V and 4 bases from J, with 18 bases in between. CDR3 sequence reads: CSARIHADGGTEAFF. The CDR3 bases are TGCAGTGCTAGGATCCATGCGGACGGCGGCACTGAAGCTTTCTTT.

CDR3: CASSRREPLRAFF. CDR3 DNA: TGTGCCAGCAGCCGTAGAGAGCCCCTGAGGGCTTTCTTT. The V gene is TRBV9, the J gene TRBJ1-1; D is unclear. Germline CDR1 and CDR2: SGDLS and YYNGEE. The CDR3 extends over 13 amino acids. With 4 bases removed from V and 11 bases from J, the gap between germline ends came to 18 bases.

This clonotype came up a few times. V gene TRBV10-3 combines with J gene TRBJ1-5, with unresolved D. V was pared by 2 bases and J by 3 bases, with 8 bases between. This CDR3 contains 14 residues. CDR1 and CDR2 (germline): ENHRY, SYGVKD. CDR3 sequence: CAISEAGDNQPQHF. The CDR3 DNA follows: TGTGCCATCAGTGAGGCAGGCGACAATCAGCCCCAGCATTTT.

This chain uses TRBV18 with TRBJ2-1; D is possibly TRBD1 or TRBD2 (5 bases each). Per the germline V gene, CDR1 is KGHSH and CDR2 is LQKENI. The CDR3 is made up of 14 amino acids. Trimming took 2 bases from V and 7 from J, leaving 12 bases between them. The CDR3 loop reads CASSPGTEGNEQFF. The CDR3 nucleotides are TGTGCCAGCTCACCAGGGACCGAAGGGAATGAGCAGTTCTTC.

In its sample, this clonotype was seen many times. The CDR3 nucleotides read TGTGCCAGCAGTCTCAGACTAGAATCATACGAGCAGTACTTC. Translated: CASSLRLESYEQYF. V and J are TRBV27 and TRBJ2-7; a possible D gene is TRBD2 (6 bases). Trimming took off 5 bases at V and 4 bases at J, with 15 bases between the two ends. The CDR3 contains 14 residues. Per germline, CDR1 MNHEY and CDR2 SMNVEV (reference sequence).

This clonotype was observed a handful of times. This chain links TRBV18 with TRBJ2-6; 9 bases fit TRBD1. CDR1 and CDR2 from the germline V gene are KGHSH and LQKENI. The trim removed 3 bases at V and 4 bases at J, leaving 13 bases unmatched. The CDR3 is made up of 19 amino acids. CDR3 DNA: TGTGCCAGCTCACCTCGCGGACAGGGGAAGACGAGGGGGGCCAACGTCCTGACTTTC. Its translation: CASSPRGQGKTRGANVLTF.

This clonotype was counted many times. The CDR3 protein is CASSTDLQESEQYF. The CDR3, as DNA: TGTGCCAGCAGCACCGACCTCCAGGAGAGCGAGCAGTACTTC. The rearrangement uses TRBV5-4 and TRBJ2-7; no reliable D call. CDR3 length: 14 residues. Germline CDR1 reads SGHNT; CDR2 reads YYREEE (reference sequence). The V end was cut by 4 bases, the J end by 6 bases, with 17 bases between.

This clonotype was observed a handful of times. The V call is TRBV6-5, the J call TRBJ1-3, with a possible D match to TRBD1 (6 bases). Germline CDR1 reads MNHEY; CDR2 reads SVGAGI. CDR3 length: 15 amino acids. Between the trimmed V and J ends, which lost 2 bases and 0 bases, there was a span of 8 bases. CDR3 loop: CASSYTDSSGNTIYF. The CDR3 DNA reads TGTGCCAGCAGTTACACGGACAGCTCTGGAAACACCATATATTTT.

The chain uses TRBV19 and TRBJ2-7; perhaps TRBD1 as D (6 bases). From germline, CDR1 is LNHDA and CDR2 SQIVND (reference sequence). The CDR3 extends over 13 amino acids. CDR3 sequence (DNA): TGTGCGGAAACAGGGAATAGACCCTACGAGCAGTACTTC. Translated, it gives CAETGNRPYEQYF.

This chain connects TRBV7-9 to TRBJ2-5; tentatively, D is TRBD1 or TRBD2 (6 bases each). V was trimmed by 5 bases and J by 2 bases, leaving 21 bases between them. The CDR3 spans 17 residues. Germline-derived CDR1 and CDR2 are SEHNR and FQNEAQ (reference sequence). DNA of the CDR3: TGTGCCAGCAGCCCTACTGCGCCGGGGGCAGGTCAAGAGACCCAGTACTTC. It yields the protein CASSPTAPGAGQETQYF.

CDR3 DNA: TGTGCCAGCAGCTTCACTACAGGGCTCCAAAACACTGAAGCTTTCTTT. It yields the protein CASSFTTGLQNTEAFF. The chain combines TRBV7-2 with TRBJ1-1; D may be TRBD1 (6 bases). V shed 3 bases and J shed 2 bases, with 16 bases lying between them. The CDR3 consists of 16 residues. From germline, CDR1 is SGHTA and CDR2 FQGNSA.

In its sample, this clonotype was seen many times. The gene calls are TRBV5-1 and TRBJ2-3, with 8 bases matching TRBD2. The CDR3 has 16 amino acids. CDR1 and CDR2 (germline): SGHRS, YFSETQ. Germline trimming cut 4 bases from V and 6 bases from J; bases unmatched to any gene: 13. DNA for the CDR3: TGCGCCAGCAGCGGCACCGTAGCGGGGACGGGGGATACGCAGTATTTT. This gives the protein CASSGTVAGTGDTQYF.

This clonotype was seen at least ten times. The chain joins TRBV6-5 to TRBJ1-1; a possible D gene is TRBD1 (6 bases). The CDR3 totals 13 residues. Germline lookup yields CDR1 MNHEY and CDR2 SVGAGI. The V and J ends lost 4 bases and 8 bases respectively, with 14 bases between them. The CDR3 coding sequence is TGTGCCAGCAGTTCAACAGGGCCCGGGGAAGCTTTCTTT. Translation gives CASSSTGPGEAFF.

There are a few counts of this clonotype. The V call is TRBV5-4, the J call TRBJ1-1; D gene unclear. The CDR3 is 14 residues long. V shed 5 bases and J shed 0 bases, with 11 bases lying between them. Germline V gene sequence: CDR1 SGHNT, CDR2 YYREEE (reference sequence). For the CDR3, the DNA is TGTGCCAGCAGGGTGAGAGGGATGAACACTGAAGCTTTCTTT. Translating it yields CASRVRGMNTEAFF. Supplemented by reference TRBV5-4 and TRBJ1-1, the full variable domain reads ETGVTQSPTHLIKTRGQQVTLRCSSQSGHNTVSWYQQALGQGPQFIFQYYREEENGRGNFPPRFSGLQFPNYSSELNVNALELDDSALYLCASRVRGMNTEAFFGQGTRLTVV.

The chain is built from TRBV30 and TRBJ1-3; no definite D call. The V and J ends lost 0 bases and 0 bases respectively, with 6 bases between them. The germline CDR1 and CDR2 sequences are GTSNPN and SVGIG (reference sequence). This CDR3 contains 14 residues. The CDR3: CAWSVPGSGNTIYF. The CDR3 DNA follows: TGTGCCTGGAGTGTCCCGGGCTCTGGAAACACCATATATTTT. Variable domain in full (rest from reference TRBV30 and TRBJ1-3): SQTIHQWPATLVQPVGSPLSLECTVEGTSNPNLYWYRQAAGRGLQLLFYSVGIGQISSEVPQNLSASRPQDRQFILSSKKLLLSDSGFYLCAWSVPGSGNTIYFGEGSWLTVV.

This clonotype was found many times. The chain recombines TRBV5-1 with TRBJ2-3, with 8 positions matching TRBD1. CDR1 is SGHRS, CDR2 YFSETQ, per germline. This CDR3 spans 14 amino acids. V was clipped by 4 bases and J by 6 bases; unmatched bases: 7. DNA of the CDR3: TGCGCCAGCAGCGCGGGACAGGAGCGGGATACGCAGTATTTT. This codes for CASSAGQERDTQYF.

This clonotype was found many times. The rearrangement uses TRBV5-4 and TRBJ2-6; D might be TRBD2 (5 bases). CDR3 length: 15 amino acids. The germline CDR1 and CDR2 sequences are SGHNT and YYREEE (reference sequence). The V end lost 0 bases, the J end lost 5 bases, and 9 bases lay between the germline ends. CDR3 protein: CASSLGGRWANVLTF. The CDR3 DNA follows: TGTGCCAGCAGCTTGGGAGGGCGCTGGGCCAACGTCCTGACTTTC.

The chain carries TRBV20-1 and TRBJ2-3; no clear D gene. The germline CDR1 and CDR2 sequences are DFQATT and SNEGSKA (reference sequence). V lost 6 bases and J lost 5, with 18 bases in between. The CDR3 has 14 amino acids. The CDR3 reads CSADPPGLGDTQYF. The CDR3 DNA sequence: TGCAGTGCCGACCCTCCGGGTTTGGGAGATACGCAGTATTTT.

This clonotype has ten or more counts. The CDR3 loop reads CASSQDPGLPNEKLFF. CDR3 bases: TGTGCCAGCAGCCAAGACCCCGGGTTGCCTAATGAAAAACTGTTTTTT. This chain connects TRBV4-2 to TRBJ1-4; unclear D gene. Germline V gene data show CDR1 as LGHNA and CDR2 as YNFKEQ. Trimming stripped 0 bases from V and 3 bases from J, with 11 bases between. This CDR3 contains 16 residues.

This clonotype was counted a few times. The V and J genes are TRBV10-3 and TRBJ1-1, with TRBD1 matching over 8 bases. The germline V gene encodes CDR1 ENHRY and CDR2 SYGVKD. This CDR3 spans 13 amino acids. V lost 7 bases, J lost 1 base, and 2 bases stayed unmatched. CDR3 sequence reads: CAITGTGNTEAFF. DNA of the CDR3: TGTGCCATCACCGGGACAGGGAACACTGAAGCTTTCTTT.

The CDR3 nucleotides are TGTGCCAGCAGTTCCATAAGAGATACGCAGTATTTT. Translated, it gives CASSSIRDTQYF. The chain has TRBV12-3 or TRBV12-4 and TRBJ2-3, with D unresolved. Trimming stripped 4 bases from V and 5 bases from J, with 7 bases between. The CDR3 is made up of 12 amino acids.

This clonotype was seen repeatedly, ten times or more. The CDR3 DNA reads as TGTGCCAGCGCTCGGGTGGGGGCATCTCCCCTGTACTTC. It codes for CASARVGASPLYF. The chain is built from TRBV27 and TRBJ2-7; TRBD1 is a possible D gene (6 bases). The germline CDR1 and CDR2 sequences are MNHEY and SMNVEV (reference sequence). The length of the CDR3 is 13 residues. V lost 8 bases, J lost 12 bases, and 23 bases lay in between.